This T cell receptor beta chain appears in the sequencing data of a study of blood T cells in healthy people across ages. The study, taken as a whole, reports: Older individuals had lower TCR beta diversity per million T cells (the decline was roughly linear). The donors' CMV status was not determined, possibly confounding changes in expanded clonotypes.

For this clonotype: Its antigen remains unknown. At one end, the junction sequence differs from germline, possibly due to a read error.

This CDR3 has 17 amino acids. Germline V gene data show CDR1 as SGHTA and CDR2 as FQGNSA. The use of a sample-barcoded 5' primer and a J-beta primer mix characterized a second PCR of 7 to 11 cycles. Each CDR3 protein gets one entry after TCRdb re-called the 5' RACE reads with MiXCR. The data hold approximately 800,000 distinct CDR3 sequences, with about 46% observed a single time. Healthy individuals of Caucasian origin from Russia, aged about 6 to 100, served as donors. Sequenced: blood. This clonotype originated in a man aged 80 or over in good health. The genes are TRBV7-2 and TRBJ2-7; possible D gene TRBD2, 7 bases. The CDR3 nucleotides are TGTGCCGGCAGCCCCTTGAGGGGGGGCCCGAGCTCCTACGAGCAGTACTTC. It translates to CAGSPLRGGPSSYEQYF.